This is a list of T cell receptor beta chains from one sample in a study of blood T cell repertoires in COVID-19. Measured with immunoSEQ multiplex PCR; TCRdb has only the in-frame clones, and not every one. This sample carries around 260,000 clones, around 86% of them seen once, and the ten largest clones take about 3.6%. Sequencing used peripheral blood. The receptors originated from a man aged 18 to 29 with active or convalescent COVID-19. Each CDR3 is given with its conserved first and last residue. D genes are given only for firm matches. Clone size appears in some rows only: once, few, many, or a class for an expanded clone.

d_call clone_size j_call v_call cdr3_aa cdr3_nt
. . TRBJ2-7 TRBV15 CATSRDPAGFDYEQYF TGTGCCACCAGCAGAGACCCCGCGGGGTTCGACTACGAGCAGTACTTC
TRBD1 . TRBJ2-5 TRBV2 CASGSGTGWETQYF TGTGCCAGTGGGTCCGGGACAGGTTGGGAGACCCAGTACTTC
TRBD1 . TRBJ2-7 TRBV27 CASRLRDRAGYEQYF TGTGCCAGCAGACTCCGGGACAGAGCTGGTTACGAGCAGTACTTC
TRBD1 . TRBJ1-4 TRBV3-1/TRBV3-2 CASSQGQGGNEKLFF TGTGCCAGCAGCCAAGGGCAGGGGGGTAATGAAAAACTGTTTTTT
. . TRBJ1-6 TRBV29-1 CSTREAGSGYNSPLHF TGCAGCACCCGGGAGGCAGGTTCGGGATATAATTCACCCCTCCACTTT
TRBD2 . TRBJ2-3 TRBV5-4 CASSPPSGGGTDTQYF TGTGCCAGCAGTCCCCCGAGCGGGGGTGGCACAGATACGCAGTATTTT
. once TRBJ2-7 TRBV28 CASSLSRPLLVREQYF TGTGCCAGCAGTTTATCTCGCCCGCTCCTCGTGAGAGAGCAGTACTTC
. . TRBJ2-7 TRBV28 CASSLGGGTYEQYF TGTGCCAGCAGTCTAGGCGGCGGAACCTACGAGCAGTACTTC
. . TRBJ1-1 TRBV19 CASRGGGTEAFF TGTGCCAGTAGGGGAGGGGGAACTGAAGCTTTCTTT
TRBD2 few TRBJ2-7 TRBV6-2/TRBV6-3 CASSYPPWTSSYEQYF TGTGCCAGCAGTTATCCCCCTTGGACTAGCTCCTACGAGCAGTACTTC
. . TRBJ2-3 TRBV5-6 CASSLTLGRDTQYF TGTGCCAGCAGCTTAACCCTAGGTAGAGATACGCAGTATTTT
TRBD1 . TRBJ1-2 TRBV5-4 CASSLGQGGFGGYTF TGTGCCAGCAGCTTGGGACAGGGAGGTTTCGGTGGCTACACCTTC
. . TRBJ2-7 TRBV5-6 CASSFLRDEQYF TGTGCCAGCAGCTTTCTCAGGGACGAGCAGTACTTC
. . TRBJ1-2 TRBV5-1 CASRPGQLLTYGYTF TGCGCCAGCAGGCCTGGACAGCTACTCACTTATGGCTACACCTTC
. once TRBJ2-7 TRBV29-1 CSVAEGSYEQYF TGCAGCGTTGCGGAGGGGAGCTACGAGCAGTACTTC
. . TRBJ1-1 TRBV11-1 CASSLVGARAEAFF TGTGCCAGCAGCTTAGTAGGGGCCAGGGCCGAAGCTTTCTTT
TRBD1 . TRBJ1-5 TRBV7-2 CASSFGTDNQPQHF TGTGCCAGCAGCTTCGGGACAGACAATCAGCCCCAGCATTTT
. . TRBJ1-3 TRBV14 CASSQPRDSGNTIYF TGTGCCAGCAGCCAACCCCGGGACTCTGGAAACACCATATATTTT
. . TRBJ1-1 TRBV12-5 CASGLTGGEAFF TGTGCTAGTGGACTCACGGGGGGTGAAGCTTTCTTT
TRBD1 few TRBJ1-1 TRBV13 CASSPLGQGNTEAFF TGTGCCAGCAGCCCCCTCGGACAGGGGAACACTGAAGCTTTCTTT